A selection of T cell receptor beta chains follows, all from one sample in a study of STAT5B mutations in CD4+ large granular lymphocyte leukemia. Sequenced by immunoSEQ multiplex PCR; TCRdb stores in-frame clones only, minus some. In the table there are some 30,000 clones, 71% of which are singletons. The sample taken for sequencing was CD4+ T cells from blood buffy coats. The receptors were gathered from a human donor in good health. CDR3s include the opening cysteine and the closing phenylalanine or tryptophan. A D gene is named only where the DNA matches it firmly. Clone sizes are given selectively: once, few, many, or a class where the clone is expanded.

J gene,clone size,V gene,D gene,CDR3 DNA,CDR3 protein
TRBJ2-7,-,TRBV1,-,TGCACCAGCAGCCAGGCGCGGGGACTAGTCTCCTACGAGCAGTACTTC,CTSSQARGLVSYEQYF
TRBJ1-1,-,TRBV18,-,TGTGCCACTCATAGACGGGGCCTGGAAGACACTGAAGCTTTCTTT,CATHRRGLEDTEAFF
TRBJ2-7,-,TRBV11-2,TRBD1,TGTGCCAGCAGCCAGACAGGGACCAGGAACGAGCAGTACTTC,CASSQTGTRNEQYF
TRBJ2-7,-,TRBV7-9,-,TGTGCCAGCAGCGGGGGGACGCTCTCCTACGAGCAGTACTTC,CASSGGTLSYEQYF
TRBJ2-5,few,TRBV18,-,TGTGCCAGCTCACCACCGTCAGGCCTGCTGGGAGAGACCCAGTACTTC,CASSPPSGLLGETQYF
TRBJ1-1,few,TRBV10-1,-,TGCGCCAGCAGTGCGACAGTGAACACTGAAGCTTTCTTT,CASSATVNTEAFF
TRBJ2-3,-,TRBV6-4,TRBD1,TGTGCCAGCAGTGAATCTCTCCAGGGGGCCTTCACAGATACGCAGTATTTT,CASSESLQGAFTDTQYF
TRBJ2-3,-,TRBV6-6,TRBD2,TGTGCCAGCAGTTACCGGGGACTAGCGGCCGGAGATACGCAGTATTTT,CASSYRGLAAGDTQYF
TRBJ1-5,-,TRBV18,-,TGTGCCAGCTCACCAGGACAGAACAATCAGCCCCAGCATTTT,CASSPGQNNQPQHF
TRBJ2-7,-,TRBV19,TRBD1,TGTGCCAGTACCCTCCCCCCACCGGGACAGAACCCCCTCTACGAGCAGTACTTC,CASTLPPPGQNPLYEQYF
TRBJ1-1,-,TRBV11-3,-,TGTGCCAGCAGCTTAGGAGGGAACACTGAAGCTTTCTTT,CASSLGGNTEAFF
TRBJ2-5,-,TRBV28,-,TGTGCCAGCAGTTTTCTGCCCCGACTTCAAGAGACCCAGTACTTC,CASSFLPRLQETQYF
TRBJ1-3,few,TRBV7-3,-,TGTGCCAGCAGCTTATATGGGGGAAACACCATATATTTT,CASSLYGGNTIYF
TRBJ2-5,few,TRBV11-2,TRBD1,TGTGCCAGCTCAGGGGGACAGGCTCATTTAGGGGAGACCCAGTACTTC,CASSGGQAHLGETQYF
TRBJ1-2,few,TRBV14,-,TGTGCCAGCAGCCGACAGAGGGGGGGCAACGGCTACACCTTC,CASSRQRGGNGYTF
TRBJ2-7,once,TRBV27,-,TGTGCCAGCAGCTATATCGGGGAGAAGCAGTACTTC,CASSYIGEKQYF
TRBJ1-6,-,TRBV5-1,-,TGCGCCAGCAGCTTGGGGGGTCTGGATAATTCACCCCTCCACTTT,CASSLGGLDNSPLHF
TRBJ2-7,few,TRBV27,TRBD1,TGTGCCAGCAGTCATGGACAGGACTCCTACGAGCAGTACTTC,CASSHGQDSYEQYF
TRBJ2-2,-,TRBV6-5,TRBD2,TGTGCCAGCAGATTCCCGGGACTAGCGGCGGAATTTTTT,CASRFPGLAAEFF
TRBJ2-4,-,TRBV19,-,TGTGCCAGTAGTATAGAGGGTCGGGACATTCAGTACTTC,CASSIEGRDIQYF
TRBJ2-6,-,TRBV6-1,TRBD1,TGTGCCAGCAGTGAAGCGTGGGGACAGGGGATTGGGGCCAACGTCCTGACTTTC,CASSEAWGQGIGANVLTF
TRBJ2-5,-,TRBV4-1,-,TGCGCCAGCAGCCAAGACGGGGCGGGCTCGGGAGAGACCCAGTACTTC,CASSQDGAGSGETQYF
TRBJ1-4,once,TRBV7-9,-,TGTGCCAGCAGCCGGGGGGAAACTAATGAAAAACTGTTTTTT,CASSRGETNEKLFF
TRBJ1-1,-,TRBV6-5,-,TGTGCCAGCAGCGCGAACCCGACTGAAGCTTTCTTT,CASSANPTEAFF
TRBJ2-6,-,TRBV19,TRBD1,TGTGCCAGTAGTATGTGGGGGACAGGGGACGTCTCTGGGGCCAACGTCCTGACTTTC,CASSMWGTGDVSGANVLTF
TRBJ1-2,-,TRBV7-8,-,TGTGCCAGCTGGGGGGGCGCCATAGCTGGCTACACCTTC,CASWGGAIAGYTF